This T cell receptor beta chain was sequenced during a study of blood T cell repertoires in COVID-19 (TCRdb year 2020). Some background on the complete study: Collaborator samples came from the United States, Italy and Spain and covered acute and convalescent phases of COVID-19. A freely available public database, intended as a resource for researchers studying the immune response to SARS-CoV-2, is where the repertoires were released. A de-identified subject ID, COVID-19 status, age in years and sex were almost always included in the sample metadata. Where HLA class I and class II types were available, the types were taken from metadata supplied by the sample provider, not from assay-based typing. Deeply sampled blood TCRbeta repertoires from subjects exposed to, actively infected with, or recovered from COVID-19 were included in the dataset. The samples were drawn from two sources: the first 160 participants of the ongoing ImmuneRACE study, and some 1,300 subjects contributed by 6 global collaborators. The prospective study material was composed of cDNA or gDNA derived from T cells, B-cell-depleted T cells, or PBMCs. Here is what the overall study found, with its caveats: The quantity of clinical and demographic metadata differed by source and by participant and was supplied without curation.

Whole blood was collected in K2EDTA tubes by collaborating institutions according to the institutions' own protocols. For TCRbeta analysis, collaborators shipped samples as frozen whole blood, isolated PBMCs, or DNA extracted from either of those sample types. This clone was observed a handful of times. This receptor's antigen is unknown. Per-base qualities were not stored, and no clone one base away is much larger. TCRbeta CDR3 regions were amplified from genomic DNA by means of the immunoSEQ Assay, a bias-controlled multiplex PCR. The paper's data handling went like this. The number of nucleated cells in each sample was estimated by amplification of reference gene primers within the assay. To quantify the absolute abundance of each unique TCRbeta CDR3 rearrangement, sequence reads were collapsed and filtered. Productive Simpson clonality was computed per sample as the square root of Simpson's diversity index over productive rearrangements. TCRdb retrieved this table from immuneACCESS and kept in-frame rearrangements only. Not all clones are present; in checked studies, unresolved V genes account for under half, and no reason is known for the remainder. V, J and clone size are taken as reported in that table, and D and trimming were inferred from the DNA itself. The sample table shows hundreds of thousands of clones, and over 70% are seen once. Around 25% of the sample goes to the ten largest clones.

Cut back by 3 bases and 7 bases, the V and J ends lie 13 bases apart. Looking up the germline V gene yields CDR1 SGHTA and CDR2 FQGNSA. Taken from cysteine to phenylalanine, the CDR3 has 14 residues. Only the CDR3 region is kept as DNA, spanning 42 bases read in frame from base 1. This sequence was found in a man aged 35 to 55 with acute or convalescent COVID-19. The chain uses TRBV7-2 and TRBJ1-5, with TRBD1 tentatively as D gene (5 bases match). The sequenced material came from peripheral blood. The bases read TGTGCCAGCAGCTTGACAGCAGAAGCACAGCCCCAGCATTTT. It codes for CASSLTAEAQPQHF. Extended through the reference TRBV7-2 and TRBJ1-5 proteins, this CDR3 yields the full variable domain: GAGVSQSPSNKVTEKGKDVELRCDPISGHTALYWYRQSLGQGLEFLIYFQGNSAPDKSGLPSDRFSAERTGGSVSTLTIQRTQQEDSAVYLCASSLTAEAQPQHFGDGTRLSIL.